This record covers a single T cell receptor (beta chain). The antigen remains undetermined. The assay was immunoSEQ multiplex PCR, and TCRdb's table has in-frame clones only and misses some. This repertoire shows about 72,000 clones, around 86% found once; its top ten account for 24%. This specimen belongs to a study of T cell responses to AZD1222 COVID-19 vaccine. About the study: Timing groups of about 4 and about 12 weeks for second doses were pooled.

Study-wide results and caveats: Only a handful of people who got AZD1222 tested seropositive at baseline. Donor demographics were predominantly white British with a female majority; clonal diversity may be underestimated.

The sequence derives from an adult in good health. This sample comprised peripheral blood, obtained on day 0 of AZD1222 vaccination.

The CDR3 here is CAISTGFTTEAFF. CDR3 nucleotides: TGTGCCATCAGCACAGGGTTTACCACTGAAGCTTTCTTT. V is TRBV10-3 and J is TRBJ1-1, with a tentative D call TRBD1 (6 bases). This CDR3 spans 13 amino acids. Germline V CDR1 and CDR2: ENHRY, SYGVKD. The V end was cut by 6 bases, the J end by 4 bases, with 12 bases between.